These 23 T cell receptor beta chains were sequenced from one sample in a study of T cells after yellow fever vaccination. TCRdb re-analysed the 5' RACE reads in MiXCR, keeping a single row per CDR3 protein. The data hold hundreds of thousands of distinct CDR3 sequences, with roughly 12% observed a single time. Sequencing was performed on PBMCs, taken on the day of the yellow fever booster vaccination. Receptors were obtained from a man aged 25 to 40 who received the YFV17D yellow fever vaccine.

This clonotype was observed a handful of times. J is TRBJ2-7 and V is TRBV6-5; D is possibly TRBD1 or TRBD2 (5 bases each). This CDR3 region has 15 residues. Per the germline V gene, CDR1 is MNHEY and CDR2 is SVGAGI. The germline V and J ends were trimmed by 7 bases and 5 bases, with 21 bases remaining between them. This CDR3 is CASTRAGQGEDEQYF. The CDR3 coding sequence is TGTGCCAGCACCCGAGCAGGGCAGGGAGAGGACGAGCAGTACTTC.

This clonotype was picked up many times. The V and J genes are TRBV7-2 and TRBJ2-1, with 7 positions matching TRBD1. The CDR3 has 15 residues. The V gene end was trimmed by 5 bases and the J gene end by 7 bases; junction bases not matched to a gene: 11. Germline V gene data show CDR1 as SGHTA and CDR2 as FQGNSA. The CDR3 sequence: CASSPDRERGNEQFF. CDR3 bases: TGTGCCAGCAGCCCCGACAGGGAAAGGGGAAATGAGCAGTTCTTC.

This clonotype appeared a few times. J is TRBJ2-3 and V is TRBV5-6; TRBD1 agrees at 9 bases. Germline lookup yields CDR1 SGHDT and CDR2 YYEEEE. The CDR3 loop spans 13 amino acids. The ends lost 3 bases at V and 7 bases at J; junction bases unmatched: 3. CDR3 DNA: TGTGCCAGCAGCTCGGACAGGGGCAATACGCAGTATTTT. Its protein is CASSSDRGNTQYF.

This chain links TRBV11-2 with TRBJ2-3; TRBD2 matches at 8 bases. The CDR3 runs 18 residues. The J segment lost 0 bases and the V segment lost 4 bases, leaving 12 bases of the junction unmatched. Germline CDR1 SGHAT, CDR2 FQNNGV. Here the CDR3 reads CASSSPGRSGGSTDTQYF. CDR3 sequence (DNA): TGTGCCAGCAGCTCCCCGGGGAGAAGCGGGGGAAGCACAGATACGCAGTATTTT.

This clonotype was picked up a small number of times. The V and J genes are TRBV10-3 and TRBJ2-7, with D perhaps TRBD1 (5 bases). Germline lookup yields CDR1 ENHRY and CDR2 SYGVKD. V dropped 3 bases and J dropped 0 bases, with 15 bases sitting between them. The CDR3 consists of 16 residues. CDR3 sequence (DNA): TGTGCCATCAGTGAATCAAGGGGTCGGAGCTCCTACGAGCAGTACTTC. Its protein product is CAISESRGRSSYEQYF.

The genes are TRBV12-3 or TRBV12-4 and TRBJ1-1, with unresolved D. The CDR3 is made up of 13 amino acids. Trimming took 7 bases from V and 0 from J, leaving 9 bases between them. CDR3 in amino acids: CASNTNLNTEAFF. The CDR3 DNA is TGTGCCAGCAATACTAACCTGAACACTGAAGCTTTCTTT.

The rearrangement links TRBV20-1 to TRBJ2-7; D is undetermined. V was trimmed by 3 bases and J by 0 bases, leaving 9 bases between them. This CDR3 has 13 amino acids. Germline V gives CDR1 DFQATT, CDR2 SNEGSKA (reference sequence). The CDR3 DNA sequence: TGCAGTGCTAGCGATTTGAGCTCCTACGAGCAGTACTTC. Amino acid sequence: CSASDLSSYEQYF.

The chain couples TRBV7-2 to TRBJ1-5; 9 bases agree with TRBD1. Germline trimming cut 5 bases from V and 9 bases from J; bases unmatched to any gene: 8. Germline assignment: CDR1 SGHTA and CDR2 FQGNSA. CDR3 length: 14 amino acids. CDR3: CASSTGTGSWPQHF. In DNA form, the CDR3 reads TGTGCCAGCAGCACGGGGACAGGGAGCTGGCCCCAGCATTTT.

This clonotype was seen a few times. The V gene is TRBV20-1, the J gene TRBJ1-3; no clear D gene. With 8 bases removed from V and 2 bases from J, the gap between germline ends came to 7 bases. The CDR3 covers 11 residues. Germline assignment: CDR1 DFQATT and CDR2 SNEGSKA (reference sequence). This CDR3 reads CSLSTGNTIYF. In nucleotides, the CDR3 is TGCAGTCTTTCCACTGGAAACACCATATATTTT.

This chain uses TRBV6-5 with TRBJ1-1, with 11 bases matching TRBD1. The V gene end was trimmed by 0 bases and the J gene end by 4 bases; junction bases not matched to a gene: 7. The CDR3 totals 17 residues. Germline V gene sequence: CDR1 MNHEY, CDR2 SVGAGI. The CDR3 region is CASSYSWTGGEFTEAFF. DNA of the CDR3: TGTGCCAGCAGTTACTCTTGGACAGGGGGCGAATTCACTGAAGCTTTCTTT.

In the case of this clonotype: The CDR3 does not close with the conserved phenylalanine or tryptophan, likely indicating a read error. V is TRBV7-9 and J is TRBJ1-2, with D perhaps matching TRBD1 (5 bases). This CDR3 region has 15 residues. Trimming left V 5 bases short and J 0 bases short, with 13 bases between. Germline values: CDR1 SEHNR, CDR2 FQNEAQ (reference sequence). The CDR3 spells CASSPRQYSNYGYTI. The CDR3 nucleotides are TGTGCCAGCAGCCCTAGACAGTATTCTAACTATGGCTACACCATC.

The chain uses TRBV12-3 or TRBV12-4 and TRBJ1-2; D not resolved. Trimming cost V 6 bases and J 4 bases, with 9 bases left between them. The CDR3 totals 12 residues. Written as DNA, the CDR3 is TGTGCCAGCAGCGCTGACCTCTATGGCTACACCTTC. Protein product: CASSADLYGYTF.

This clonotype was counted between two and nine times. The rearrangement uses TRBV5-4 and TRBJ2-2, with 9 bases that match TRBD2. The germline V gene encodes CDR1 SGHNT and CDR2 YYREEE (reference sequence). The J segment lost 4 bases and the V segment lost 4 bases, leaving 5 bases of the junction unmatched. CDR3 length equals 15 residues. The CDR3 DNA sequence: TGTGCCAGCAGCCCTGGGACTAGCACCACCGGGGAGCTGTTTTTT. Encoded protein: CASSPGTSTTGELFF.

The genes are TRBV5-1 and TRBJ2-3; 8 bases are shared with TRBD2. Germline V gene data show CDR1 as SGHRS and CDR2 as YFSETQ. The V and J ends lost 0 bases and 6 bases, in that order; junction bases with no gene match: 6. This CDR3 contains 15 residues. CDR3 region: CASSLGKAGADTQYF. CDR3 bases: TGCGCCAGCAGCTTGGGAAAAGCGGGGGCGGATACGCAGTATTTT.

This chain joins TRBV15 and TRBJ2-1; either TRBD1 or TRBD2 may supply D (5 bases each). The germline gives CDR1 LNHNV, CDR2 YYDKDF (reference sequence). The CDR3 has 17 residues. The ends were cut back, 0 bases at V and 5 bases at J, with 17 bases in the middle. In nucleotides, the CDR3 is TGTGCCACCAGCAGAGATAACGGGGCAGGGCAAAACAATGAGCAGTTCTTC. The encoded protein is CATSRDNGAGQNNEQFF.

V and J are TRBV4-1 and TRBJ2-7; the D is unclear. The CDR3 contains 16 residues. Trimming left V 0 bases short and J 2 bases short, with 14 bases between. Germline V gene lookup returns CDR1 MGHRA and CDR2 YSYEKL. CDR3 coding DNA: TGCGCCAGCAGCCAAGATAACCTCTCGAGAGCCTACGAGCAGTACTTC. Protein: CASSQDNLSRAYEQYF.

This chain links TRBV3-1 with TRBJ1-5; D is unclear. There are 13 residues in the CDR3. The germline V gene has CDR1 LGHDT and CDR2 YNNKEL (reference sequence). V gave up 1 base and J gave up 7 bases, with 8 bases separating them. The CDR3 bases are TGTGCCAGCAGCCAAGTAACGGGACAGCCCCAGCATTTT. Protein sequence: CASSQVTGQPQHF. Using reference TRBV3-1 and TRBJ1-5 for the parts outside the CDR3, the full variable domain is DTAVSQTPKYLVTQMGNDKSIKCEQNLGHDTMYWYKQDSKKFLKIMFSYNNKELIINETVPNRFSPKSPDKAHLNLHINSLELGDSAVYFCASSQVTGQPQHFGDGTRLSIL.

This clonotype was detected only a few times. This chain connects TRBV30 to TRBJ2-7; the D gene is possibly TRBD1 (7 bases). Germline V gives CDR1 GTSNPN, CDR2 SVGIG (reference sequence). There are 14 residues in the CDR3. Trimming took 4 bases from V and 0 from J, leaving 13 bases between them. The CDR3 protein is CAWKRAGGSYEQYF. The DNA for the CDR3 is TGTGCCTGGAAGCGGGCAGGGGGCTCCTACGAGCAGTACTTC.

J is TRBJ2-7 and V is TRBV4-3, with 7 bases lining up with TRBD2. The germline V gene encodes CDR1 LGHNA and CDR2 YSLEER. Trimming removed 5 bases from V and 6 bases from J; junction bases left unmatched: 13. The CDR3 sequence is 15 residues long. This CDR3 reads CASSTSAGVSFEQYF. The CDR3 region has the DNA TGCGCCAGCAGCACCTCTGCGGGAGTCTCTTTCGAGCAGTACTTC.

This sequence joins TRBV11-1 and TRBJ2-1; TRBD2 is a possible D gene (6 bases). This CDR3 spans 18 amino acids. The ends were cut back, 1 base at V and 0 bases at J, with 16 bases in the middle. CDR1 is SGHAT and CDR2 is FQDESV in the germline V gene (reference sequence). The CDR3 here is CASSLGLRRGPSYNEQFF. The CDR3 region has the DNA TGTGCCAGCAGCTTAGGGTTAAGGAGGGGACCCTCCTACAATGAGCAGTTCTTC.

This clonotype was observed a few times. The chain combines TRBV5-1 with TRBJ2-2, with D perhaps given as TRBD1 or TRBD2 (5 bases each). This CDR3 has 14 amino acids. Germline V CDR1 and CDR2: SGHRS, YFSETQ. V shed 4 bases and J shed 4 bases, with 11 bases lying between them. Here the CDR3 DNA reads TGCGCCAGCAGCCAGGGACGGATCACCGGGGAGCTGTTTTTT. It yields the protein CASSQGRITGELFF.

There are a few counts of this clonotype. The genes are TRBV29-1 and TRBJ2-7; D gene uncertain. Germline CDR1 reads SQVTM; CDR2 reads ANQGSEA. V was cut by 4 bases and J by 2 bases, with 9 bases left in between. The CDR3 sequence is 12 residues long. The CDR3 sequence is CSVALQTYEQYF. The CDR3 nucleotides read TGCAGCGTTGCCTTACAAACCTACGAGCAGTACTTC.

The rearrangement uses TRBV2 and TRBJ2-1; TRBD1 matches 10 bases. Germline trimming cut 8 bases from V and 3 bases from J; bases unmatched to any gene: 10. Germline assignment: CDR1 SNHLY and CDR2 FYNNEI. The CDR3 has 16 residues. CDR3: CASLSTGTGDYNEQFF. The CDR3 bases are TGTGCCAGCCTATCAACCGGGACAGGGGACTACAATGAGCAGTTCTTC.